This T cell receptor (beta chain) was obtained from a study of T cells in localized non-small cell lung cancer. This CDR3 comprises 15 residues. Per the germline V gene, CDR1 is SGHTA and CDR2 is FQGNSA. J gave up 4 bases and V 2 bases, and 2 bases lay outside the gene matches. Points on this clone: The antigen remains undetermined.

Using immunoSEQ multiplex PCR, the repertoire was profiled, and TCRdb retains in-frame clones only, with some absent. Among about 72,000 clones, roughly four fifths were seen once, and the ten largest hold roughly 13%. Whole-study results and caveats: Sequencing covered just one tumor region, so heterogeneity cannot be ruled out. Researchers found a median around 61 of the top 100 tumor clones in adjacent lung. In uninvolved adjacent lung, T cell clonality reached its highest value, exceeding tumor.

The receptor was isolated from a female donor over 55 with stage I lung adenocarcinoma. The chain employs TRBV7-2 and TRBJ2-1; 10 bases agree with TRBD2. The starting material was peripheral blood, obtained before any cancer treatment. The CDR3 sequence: CASSLSGGVYNEQFF. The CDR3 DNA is TGTGCCAGCAGCTTAAGCGGGGGGGTATACAATGAGCAGTTCTTC.